A single sample is the source of the 2 T cell receptor beta chains below, sequenced in a study of T-cell reconstitution after alpha-beta-depleted transplantation in children. Unique molecular identifiers featured in how the TCRbeta library was prepared. Using its own MiXCR run on the PCR reads, TCRdb lists one record per CDR3 protein. The sample contains approximately 500,000 distinct CDR3 sequences, under 12% of which appear only once. The material sequenced was PBMCs, taken before TCRalphabeta/CD19-depleted stem cell transplant. These receptors originate from a child aged 2-15 years with inherited bone marrow failure, due to receive a stem cell transplant.

This clonotype was counted a few times. Here the CDR3 DNA reads TGTGCCACCAGTTCACGACTAGCGGGAGACCAGGATGAGCAGTTCTTC. It codes for CATSSRLAGDQDEQFF. This chain links TRBV24-1 with TRBJ2-1; TRBD2 matches 12 bases. V shed 6 bases, J shed 8 bases, and the junction held 10 bases outside the gene matches. The CDR3 sequence is 16 residues long. Germline CDR1 and CDR2: KGHDR and SFDVKD.

The CDR3 protein is CASSPTPGKEKLFF. The CDR3 coding sequence is TGCGCCAGCAGCCCGACACCCGGGAAGGAAAAACTGTTTTTT. The V call is TRBV5-1, the J call TRBJ1-4; D gene unclear. CDR3 length: 14 amino acids. V lost 4 bases and J lost 8, with 15 bases in between. Germline assignment: CDR1 SGHRS and CDR2 YFSETQ.